This T cell receptor (beta chain) was recovered during a study of blood T cell repertoires in COVID-19. Study overall: From the United States, Italy and Spain came samples of acute and convalescent COVID-19. T cells, B-cell-depleted T cells, or PBMCs supplied cDNA or gDNA.

This clone was seen once. Patients of the Seattle cohort, enrolled during active infection, were followed longitudinally. Original analysis: Counts of nucleated cells, estimated from reference gene primer amplification, were obtained. Generated by immunoSEQ multiplex PCR, the TCRdb table keeps only in-frame clones and is missing some. V and J calls and clone size are given by that table; D and trimming were obtained from the DNA. This sample has 85,000 to 120,000 clones, with 76% found just once. With 5 bases clipped from V and 8 bases from J, the junction kept 7 bases outside the gene matches. The CDR3 length is 14 residues. CDR1 SNHLY and CDR2 FYNNEI come from the germline V gene.

The sequence came from a man of 80 years or more with COVID-19, enrolled during active disease. V usage is TRBV2 and J usage is TRBJ1-4, with 8 positions matching TRBD1. Sequencing used peripheral blood. The CDR3 coding sequence is TGTGCCAGCAGTCCGGGACAGGCCCTAGAAAAACTGTTTTTT. Translating it yields CASSPGQALEKLFF.